This entry describes one T cell receptor (beta chain). These data come from a study of identical twins. The CDR3 runs to 18 residues. Germline values: CDR1 SGDLS, CDR2 YYNGEE. Trimming cost V 0 bases and J 4 bases, with 21 bases left between them. TCRdb ran MiXCR on the 5' RACE reads and lists one entry per CDR3 protein. The table records 690,000 or so distinct CDR3 sequences, 8.6% of them present only once. The sample also formed part of further work on yellow fever vaccine responses in identical twins.

The sequenced material came from PBMCs. This TCR was recovered from a woman younger than 35 in good health. The V call is TRBV9, the J call TRBJ2-3, with D possibly being TRBD2 (7 bases). The chain's CDR3 is CASSVEVFGQGRADTQYF. The DNA of the CDR3 is TGTGCCAGCAGCGTAGAGGTTTTTGGGCAGGGGAGGGCAGATACGCAGTATTTT.